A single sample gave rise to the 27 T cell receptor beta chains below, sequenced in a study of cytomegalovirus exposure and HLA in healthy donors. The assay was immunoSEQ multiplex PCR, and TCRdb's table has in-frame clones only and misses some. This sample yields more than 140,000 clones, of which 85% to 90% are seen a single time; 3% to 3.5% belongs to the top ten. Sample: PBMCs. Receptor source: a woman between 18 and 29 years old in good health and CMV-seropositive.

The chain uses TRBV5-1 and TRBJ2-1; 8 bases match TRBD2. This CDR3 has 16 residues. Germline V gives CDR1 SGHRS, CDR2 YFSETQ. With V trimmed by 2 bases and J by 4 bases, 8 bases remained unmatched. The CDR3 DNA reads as TGCGCCAGCAGCTTTGGCGGGAGGAATATTTACAATGAGCAGTTCTTC. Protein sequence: CASSFGGRNIYNEQFF.

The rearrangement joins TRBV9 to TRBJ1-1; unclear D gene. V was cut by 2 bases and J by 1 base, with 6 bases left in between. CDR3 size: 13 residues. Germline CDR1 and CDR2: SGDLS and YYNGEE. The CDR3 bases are TGTGCCAGCAGCGTTGTTCAGAACACTGAAGCTTTCTTT. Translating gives CASSVVQNTEAFF.

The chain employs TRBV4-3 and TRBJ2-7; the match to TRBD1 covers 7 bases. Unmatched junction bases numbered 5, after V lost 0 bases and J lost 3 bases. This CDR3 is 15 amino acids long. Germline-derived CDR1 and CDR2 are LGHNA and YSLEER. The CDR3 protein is CASSQEGQKRYEQYF. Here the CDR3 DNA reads TGCGCCAGCAGCCAAGAGGGACAGAAACGCTACGAGCAGTACTTC.

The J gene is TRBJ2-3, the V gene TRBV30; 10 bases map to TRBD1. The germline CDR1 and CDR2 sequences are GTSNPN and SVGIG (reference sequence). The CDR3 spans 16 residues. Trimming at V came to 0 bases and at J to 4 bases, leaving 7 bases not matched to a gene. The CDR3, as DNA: TGTGCCTGGAGTGTTGCGGGACAGGGGTTTGCAGATACGCAGTATTTT. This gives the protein CAWSVAGQGFADTQYF.

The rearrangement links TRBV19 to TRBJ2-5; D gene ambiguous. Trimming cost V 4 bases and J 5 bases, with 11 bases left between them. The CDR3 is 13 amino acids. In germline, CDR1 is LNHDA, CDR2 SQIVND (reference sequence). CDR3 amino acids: CASSTRVLETQYF. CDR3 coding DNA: TGTGCCAGTAGTACTCGGGTATTGGAGACCCAGTACTTC.

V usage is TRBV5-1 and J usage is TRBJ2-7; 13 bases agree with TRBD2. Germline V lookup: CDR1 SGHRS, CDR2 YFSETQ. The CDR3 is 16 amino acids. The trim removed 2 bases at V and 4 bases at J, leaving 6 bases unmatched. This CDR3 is CASSFSGTSGKYEQYF. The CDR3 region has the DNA TGCGCCAGCAGCTTTTCCGGGACTAGCGGGAAGTACGAGCAGTACTTC.

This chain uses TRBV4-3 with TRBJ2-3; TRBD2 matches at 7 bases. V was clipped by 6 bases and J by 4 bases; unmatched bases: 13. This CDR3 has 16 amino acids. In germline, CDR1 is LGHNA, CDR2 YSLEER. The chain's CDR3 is CASRLRYRGGADTQYF. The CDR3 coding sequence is TGCGCCAGCAGGCTTAGATATCGGGGAGGGGCAGATACGCAGTATTTT.

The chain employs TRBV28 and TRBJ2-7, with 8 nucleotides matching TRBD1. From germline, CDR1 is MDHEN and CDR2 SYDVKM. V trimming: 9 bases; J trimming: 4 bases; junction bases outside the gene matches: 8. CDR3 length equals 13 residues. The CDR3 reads CASQTGALYEQYF. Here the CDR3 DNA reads TGTGCCAGTCAGACAGGGGCCCTGTACGAGCAGTACTTC.

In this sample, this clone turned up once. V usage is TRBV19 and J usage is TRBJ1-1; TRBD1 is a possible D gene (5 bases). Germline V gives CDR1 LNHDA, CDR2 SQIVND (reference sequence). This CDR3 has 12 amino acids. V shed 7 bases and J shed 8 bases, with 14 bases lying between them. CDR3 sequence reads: CASTLSGGEAFF. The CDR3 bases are TGTGCCAGTACGTTATCGGGGGGGGAAGCTTTCTTT.

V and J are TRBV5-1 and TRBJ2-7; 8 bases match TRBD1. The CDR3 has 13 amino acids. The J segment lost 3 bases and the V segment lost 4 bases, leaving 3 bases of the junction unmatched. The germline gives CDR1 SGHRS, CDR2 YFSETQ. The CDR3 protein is CASSAGQGYEQYF. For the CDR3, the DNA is TGCGCCAGCAGCGCAGGACAGGGCTACGAGCAGTACTTC.

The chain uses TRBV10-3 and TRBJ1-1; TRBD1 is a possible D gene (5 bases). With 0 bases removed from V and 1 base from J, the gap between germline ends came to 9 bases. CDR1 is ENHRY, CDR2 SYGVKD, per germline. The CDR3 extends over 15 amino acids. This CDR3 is CAISESGGQNTEAFF. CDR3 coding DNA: TGTGCCATCAGTGAGTCGGGGGGTCAGAACACTGAAGCTTTCTTT.

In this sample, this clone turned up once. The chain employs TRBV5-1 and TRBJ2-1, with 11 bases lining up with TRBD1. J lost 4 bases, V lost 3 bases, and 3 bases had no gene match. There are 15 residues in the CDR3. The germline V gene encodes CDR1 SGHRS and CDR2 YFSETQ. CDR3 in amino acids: CASSSGTGGYNEQFF. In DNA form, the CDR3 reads TGCGCCAGCAGCTCGGGGACAGGGGGTTACAATGAGCAGTTCTTC.

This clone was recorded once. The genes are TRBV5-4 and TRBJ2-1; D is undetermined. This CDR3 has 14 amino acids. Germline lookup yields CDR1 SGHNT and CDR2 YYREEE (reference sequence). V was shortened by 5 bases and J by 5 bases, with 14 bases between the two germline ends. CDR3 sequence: CASRPELLHNEQFF. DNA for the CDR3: TGTGCCAGCAGGCCTGAGCTACTTCACAATGAGCAGTTCTTC.

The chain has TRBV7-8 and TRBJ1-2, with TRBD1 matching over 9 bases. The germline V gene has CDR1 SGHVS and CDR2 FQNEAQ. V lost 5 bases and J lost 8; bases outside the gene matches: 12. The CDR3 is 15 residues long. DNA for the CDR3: TGTGCCAGCAGCCCCCCGGGACAGGGAGGGAGGGGCTACACCTTC. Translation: CASSPPGQGGRGYTF.

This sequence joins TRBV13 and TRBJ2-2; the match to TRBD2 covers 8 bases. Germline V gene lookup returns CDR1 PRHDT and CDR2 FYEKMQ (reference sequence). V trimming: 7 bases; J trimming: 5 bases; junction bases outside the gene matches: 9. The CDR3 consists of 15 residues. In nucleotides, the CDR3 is TGTGCCAGCATGGGAGCGGGAGAGAGGACCGGGGAGCTGTTTTTT. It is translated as CASMGAGERTGELFF.

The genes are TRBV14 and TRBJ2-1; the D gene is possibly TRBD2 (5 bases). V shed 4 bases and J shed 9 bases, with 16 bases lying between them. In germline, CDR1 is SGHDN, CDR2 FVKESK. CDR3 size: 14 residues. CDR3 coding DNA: TGTGCCAGCAGCCCCCCGGGCGAACGGGGTGAGCAGTTCTTC. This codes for CASSPPGERGEQFF.

CDR3 sequence (DNA): TGTGCCAGCAGTGCCGGGACTAGCGGAGACCCTAGCACAGATACGCAGTATTTT. This gives the protein CASSAGTSGDPSTDTQYF. The V call is TRBV6-1, the J call TRBJ2-3, with 11 bases matching TRBD2. The CDR3 contains 18 residues. V gave up 4 bases and J gave up 0 bases; unmatched junction bases: 9. Looked up from germline, CDR1 is MNHNS and CDR2 is SASEGT.

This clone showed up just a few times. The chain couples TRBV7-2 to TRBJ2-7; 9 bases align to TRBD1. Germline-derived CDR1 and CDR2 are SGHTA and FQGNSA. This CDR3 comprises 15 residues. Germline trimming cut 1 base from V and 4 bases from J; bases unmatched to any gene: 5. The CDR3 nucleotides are TGTGCCAGCAGCTTAGTTGTGACAGGGGGATACGAGCAGTACTTC. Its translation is CASSLVVTGGYEQYF.

Here the CDR3 DNA reads TGCAGCGTAATACAGGGACCTGATGAAAAACTGTTTTTT. Translated, it gives CSVIQGPDEKLFF. The rearrangement uses TRBV29-1 and TRBJ1-4; maybe TRBD1 (6 bases). The CDR3 is 13 residues long. The germline V gene encodes CDR1 SQVTM and CDR2 ANQGSEA. V was shortened by 6 bases and J by 6 bases, with 14 bases between the two germline ends.

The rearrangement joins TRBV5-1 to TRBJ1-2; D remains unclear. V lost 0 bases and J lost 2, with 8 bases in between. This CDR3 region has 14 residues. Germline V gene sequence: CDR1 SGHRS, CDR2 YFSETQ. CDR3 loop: CASSLDTGNYGYTF. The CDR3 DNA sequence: TGCGCCAGCAGCTTGGATACGGGGAACTATGGCTACACCTTC. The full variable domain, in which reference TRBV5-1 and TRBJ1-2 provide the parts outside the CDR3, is KAGVTQTPRYLIKTRGQQVTLSCSPISGHRSVSWYQQTPGQGLQFLFEYFSETQRNKGNFPGRFSGRQFSNSRSEMNVSTLELGDSALYLCASSLDTGNYGYTFGSGTRLTVV.

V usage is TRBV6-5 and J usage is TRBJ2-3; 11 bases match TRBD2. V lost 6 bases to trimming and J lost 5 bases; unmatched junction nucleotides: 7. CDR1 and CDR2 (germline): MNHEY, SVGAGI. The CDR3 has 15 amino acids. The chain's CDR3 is CASSDSGRARDTQYF. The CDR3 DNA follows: TGTGCCAGCAGCGATAGCGGGAGGGCCCGAGATACGCAGTATTTT.

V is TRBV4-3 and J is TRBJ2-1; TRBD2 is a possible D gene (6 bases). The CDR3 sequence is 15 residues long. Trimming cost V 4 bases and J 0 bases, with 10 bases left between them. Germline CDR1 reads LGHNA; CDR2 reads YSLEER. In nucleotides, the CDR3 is TGCGCCAGCAGCCGGGACTGGAGCTCCTACAATGAGCAGTTCTTC. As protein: CASSRDWSSYNEQFF.

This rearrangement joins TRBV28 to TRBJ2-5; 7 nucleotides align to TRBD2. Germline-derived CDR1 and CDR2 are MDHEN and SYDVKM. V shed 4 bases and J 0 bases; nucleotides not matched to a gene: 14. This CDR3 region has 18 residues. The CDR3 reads CASSSPLPTSLYQETQYF. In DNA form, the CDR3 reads TGTGCCAGCAGTTCCCCCCTCCCGACTAGCCTGTACCAAGAGACCCAGTACTTC.

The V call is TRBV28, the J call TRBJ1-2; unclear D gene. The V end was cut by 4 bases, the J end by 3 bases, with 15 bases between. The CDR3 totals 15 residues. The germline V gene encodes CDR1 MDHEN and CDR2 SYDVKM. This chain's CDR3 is CASSSLGPLYYGYTF. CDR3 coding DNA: TGTGCCAGCAGTTCGCTAGGCCCCCTCTACTATGGCTACACCTTC.

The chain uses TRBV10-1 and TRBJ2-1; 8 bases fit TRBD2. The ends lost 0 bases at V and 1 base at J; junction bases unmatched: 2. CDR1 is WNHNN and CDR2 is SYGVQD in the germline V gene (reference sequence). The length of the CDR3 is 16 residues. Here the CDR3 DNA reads TGCGCCAGCAGTGAGTCGGTAGCGGGATCCTACAATGAGCAGTTCTTC. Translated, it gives CASSESVAGSYNEQFF.

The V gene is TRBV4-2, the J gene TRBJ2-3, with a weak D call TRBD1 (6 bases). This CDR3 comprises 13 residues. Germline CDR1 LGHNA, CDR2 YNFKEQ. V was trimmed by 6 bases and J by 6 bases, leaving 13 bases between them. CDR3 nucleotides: TGTGCCAGCAGGAATCTCCAGGGGGATACGCAGTATTTT. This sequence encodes CASRNLQGDTQYF.

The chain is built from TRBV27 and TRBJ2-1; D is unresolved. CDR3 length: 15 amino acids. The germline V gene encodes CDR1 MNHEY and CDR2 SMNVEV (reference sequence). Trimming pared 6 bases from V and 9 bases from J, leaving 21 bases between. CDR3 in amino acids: CASRSRMTGSFEQFF. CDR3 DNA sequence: TGTGCCAGCAGAAGTCGGATGACGGGTTCCTTTGAGCAGTTCTTC.